This T cell receptor (beta chain) was identified during a study of HIV-infected patients and healthy controls. Whole-study results and caveats: Compared with healthy controls, HIV-infected patients showed less CDR3 sharing between individuals. Compared with controls, mean Gini indices were significantly raised in HIV-infected repertoires, possibly indicating oligoclonality. Size-matched repertoire data failed to replicate the apparent Gini index recovery after therapy in HIV-infected patients.

cDNA was made from about 480 ng RNA using alpha and beta constant primers. Separate chain-specific third strand synthesis with multiplexing indices produced the alpha and beta libraries. TCRdb analysed the 5' RACE reads with MiXCR anew, one entry per CDR3 protein. This table holds over 15,000 distinct CDR3 sequences, over 9.5% found once. The repertoire came from unfractionated whole blood and reflected all unsorted peripheral T cells. This clonotype was seen ten or more times. As yet, its antigen is unknown. Germline trimming cut 6 bases from V and 3 bases from J; bases unmatched to any gene: 9. CDR3 length: 16 residues. Per the germline V gene, CDR1 is KGHSH and CDR2 is LQKENI.

The specimen sequenced was blood. The clonotype comes from an adult in good health. V and J are TRBV18 and TRBJ2-2; 8 positions match TRBD2. The CDR3 reads CASSTGGFGYTGELFF. CDR3 DNA: TGTGCCAGCTCGACGGGAGGGTTCGGTTACACCGGGGAGCTGTTTTTT.